What follows is one TCR beta chain and its context. The antigen remains undetermined. The sort gate was single viable CD3+CD4+CD8-CD45RO+ cells for memory CD4+ T cells. CMV serostatus came from serum IgG against pp150, pp28, p38, p52. The method was immunoSEQ multiplex PCR; TCRdb's version includes in-frame clones alone and lacks a portion of them. Altogether fewer than 90,000 clones are present, 75% to 85% being singletons, with the ten largest covering around 2.6%. The data are from a study of memory CD4+ T cells and cytomegalovirus serostatus. Study-level findings and limits: Median bootstrapped AUC for CMV status was just over 0.94 originally, around 0.91 US-trained. CD4+ memory repertoires contained about two fifths of the 164 reported CMV TCRbeta sequences.

CDR3 size: 12 residues. CDR1 and CDR2 from the germline V gene are SNHLY and FYNNEI. Trimming cost V 6 bases and J 2 bases, with 6 bases left between them. The TCR originated in an adult in good health and CMV-seropositive. The sample was memory CD4+ T cells from blood. The rearrangement uses TRBV2 and TRBJ2-3; D call uncertain. CDR3 nucleotide sequence: TGTGCCAGCAGACGATACACAGATACGCAGTATTTT. Amino acids: CASRRYTDTQYF.